This entry lists 28 T cell receptor beta chains sequenced from one sample in a study of OX40 agonist ivuxolimab in advanced cancers. Generated by immunoSEQ multiplex PCR, the TCRdb table keeps only in-frame clones and is missing some. The table has 60,000 to 90,000 clones, 86% seen once. The sample here was CD4+ or CD8+ T cells sorted from blood, taken in a trial of the OX40 agonist ivuxolimab. The receptors stem from an adult with an advanced solid tumor such as melanoma, head and neck, liver or kidney cancer.

The V gene is TRBV7-9, the J gene TRBJ2-5, with a weak D call TRBD1 (5 bases). Trimming cost V 1 base and J 7 bases, with 13 bases left between them. The CDR3 loop spans 14 amino acids. Germline V gene lookup returns CDR1 SEHNR and CDR2 FQNEAQ (reference sequence). This CDR3 is CASSLGQSVGTQYF. The DNA for the CDR3 is TGTGCCAGCAGCTTAGGACAGTCGGTGGGGACCCAGTACTTC.

This clone was seen a single time. The chain links TRBV7-9 to TRBJ2-5, with D unresolved. Deletions cut 1 base from V and 4 bases from J, with 7 bases between. This CDR3 has 13 residues. CDR1 and CDR2 (germline): SEHNR, FQNEAQ (reference sequence). CDR3 coding DNA: TGTGCCAGCAGCTTAGGGGGTCCAGAGACCCAGTACTTC. It codes for CASSLGGPETQYF.

This chain uses TRBV7-2 with TRBJ2-3; 8 nucleotides agree with TRBD2. Germline-derived CDR1 and CDR2 are SGHTA and FQGNSA. V dropped 0 bases and J dropped 1; count of bases not matched to a gene: 3. The CDR3 covers 16 residues. Here the CDR3 DNA reads TGTGCCAGCAGCTTAGCCACTAGCGGACGCACAGATACGCAGTATTTT. It yields the protein CASSLATSGRTDTQYF.

The chain carries TRBV6-5 and TRBJ1-2, with a possible D match to TRBD1 (5 bases). V lost 2 bases, J lost 4 bases, and 8 bases lay in between. The CDR3 covers 13 residues. CDR1 is MNHEY, CDR2 SVGAGI, per germline. In nucleotides, the CDR3 is TGTGCCAGCAGTTACAAAGGGGTCTATGGCTACACCTTC. It encodes CASSYKGVYGYTF.

The rearrangement links TRBV7-2 to TRBJ1-3; D is uncertain. The CDR3 loop spans 15 amino acids. Trimming shortened V by 1 base and J by 3 bases, and 10 bases separated the two germline ends. CDR1 and CDR2 from the germline V gene are SGHTA and FQGNSA. CDR3 sequence reads: CASSLEQGYGNTIYF. DNA for the CDR3: TGTGCCAGCAGCTTAGAGCAAGGGTATGGAAACACCATATATTTT.

The V gene is TRBV5-4, the J gene TRBJ1-2, with TRBD1 matching 7 bases. The CDR3 sequence is 13 residues long. V dropped 4 bases and J dropped 5; count of bases not matched to a gene: 5. Germline CDR1 reads SGHNT; CDR2 reads YYREEE (reference sequence). The chain's CDR3 is CASSETGRYGYTF. CDR3 DNA: TGTGCCAGCAGCGAGACAGGGAGGTATGGCTACACCTTC.

The V call is TRBV18, the J call TRBJ1-2; 8 nucleotides line up with TRBD1. Losses at the gene ends were 10 bases for V and 3 bases for J; bases not matched to a gene: 7. The CDR3 is 13 amino acids. Germline CDR1 reads KGHSH; CDR2 reads LQKENI. The CDR3, as DNA: TGTGCCACCTCCCTACAGGGGGACTATGGCTACACCTTC. Amino acids: CATSLQGDYGYTF.

This chain joins TRBV15 and TRBJ2-1; tentatively, D is TRBD1 (6 bases). Germline V lookup: CDR1 LNHNV, CDR2 YYDKDF (reference sequence). V dropped 8 bases and J dropped 3 bases, with 11 bases sitting between them. The CDR3 totals 13 residues. The CDR3 nucleotides read TGTGCCACCGTGGGGGACATCTACAATGAGCAGTTCTTC. Translating it yields CATVGDIYNEQFF.

The genes are TRBV10-3 and TRBJ2-3; 10 bases align to TRBD2. The CDR3 length is 14 residues. Germline assignment: CDR1 ENHRY and CDR2 SYGVKD. The V segment lost 9 bases and the J segment 2 bases; nucleotides outside the gene matches: 5. The CDR3 sequence is CAIGTSETTDTQYF. The CDR3 DNA reads as TGTGCCATTGGGACTAGCGAAACCACAGATACGCAGTATTTT.

This clone was observed a few times. J is TRBJ1-5 and V is TRBV10-3; tentatively, D is TRBD1 (5 bases). The CDR3 contains 14 residues. V was trimmed by 10 bases and J by 1 base, leaving 14 bases between them. Germline values: CDR1 ENHRY, CDR2 SYGVKD. In nucleotides, the CDR3 is TGTGCCACGGGGGATACAGTAAGCAATCAGCCCCAGCATTTT. Protein sequence: CATGDTVSNQPQHF.

In the case of this clone: This same CDR3 is encoded by further DNA sequences in the sample. The J gene is TRBJ2-1, the V gene TRBV5-1; D is possibly TRBD1 (5 bases). The CDR3 contains 15 residues. V lost 2 bases and J 1 base, leaving 10 bases between the germline ends. Germline CDR1 SGHRS, CDR2 YFSETQ. CDR3 nucleotides: TGCGCCAGCAGCTTTCAGGGATCTTCCTACAATGAGCAGTTCTTC. The encoded protein is CASSFQGSSYNEQFF.

The V gene is TRBV19, the J gene TRBJ2-1, with 11 bases fitting TRBD2. Trimming took 5 bases from V and 1 from J; bases not matched to a gene: 4. There are 16 residues in the CDR3. Looked up from germline, CDR1 is LNHDA and CDR2 is SQIVND (reference sequence). This CDR3 is CASSLGTSGSYNEQFF. The CDR3 coding sequence is TGTGCCAGTAGTTTAGGGACTAGCGGTTCCTACAATGAGCAGTTCTTC.

The chain recombines TRBV9 with TRBJ1-6; 9 positions agree with TRBD1. The ends lost 0 bases at V and 9 bases at J; junction bases unmatched: 1. This CDR3 spans 14 amino acids. The germline V gene encodes CDR1 SGDLS and CDR2 YYNGEE. The CDR3 sequence: CASSVGQGGSPLHF. Here the CDR3 DNA reads TGTGCCAGCAGCGTAGGACAGGGGGGTTCACCCCTCCACTTT.

The rearrangement links TRBV11-3 to TRBJ2-7; TRBD1 matches 12 bases. Germline loops: CDR1 SGHNT, CDR2 YENEEA. Trimming at V came to 5 bases and at J to 5 bases, leaving 10 bases not matched to a gene. CDR3 length: 16 residues. Written as DNA, the CDR3 is TGTGCCAGCAGCCCGGGACAGGGGGCGGGGGCGGACGAGCAGTACTTC. Translation gives CASSPGQGAGADEQYF.

J is TRBJ2-7 and V is TRBV13, with a weak D call TRBD2 (5 bases). Trimming pared 5 bases from V and 0 bases from J, leaving 11 bases between. CDR1 and CDR2 (germline): PRHDT, FYEKMQ (reference sequence). This CDR3 region has 14 residues. This CDR3 is CASSREESSYEQYF. In nucleotides, the CDR3 is TGTGCCAGCAGCCGGGAAGAGAGCTCCTACGAGCAGTACTTC.

This chain connects TRBV6-6 to TRBJ2-7; 7 bases are shared with TRBD2. Looked up from germline, CDR1 is MNHNY and CDR2 is SVGAGI (reference sequence). The ends lost 0 bases at V and 9 bases at J; junction bases unmatched: 11. This CDR3 has 15 residues. The CDR3 protein is CASSYSSSGTLGQYF. DNA for the CDR3: TGTGCCAGCAGTTACTCGTCTAGCGGCACTTTGGGGCAGTACTTC.

This chain joins TRBV2 and TRBJ1-5; 9 bases line up with TRBD1. V shed 2 bases and J 7 bases; nucleotides not matched to a gene: 6. CDR3 length: 15 amino acids. Germline values: CDR1 SNHLY, CDR2 FYNNEI. The CDR3 DNA sequence: TGTGCCAGCAGTGAACGGGACAGGGTAGGACAGCCCCAGCATTTT. This translates into CASSERDRVGQPQHF.

The chain is built from TRBV2 and TRBJ2-2; D call uncertain. The CDR3 sequence is 13 residues long. CDR1 and CDR2 from the germline V gene are SNHLY and FYNNEI. Trimming took 4 bases from V and 6 from J, leaving 9 bases between them. The CDR3 DNA is TGTGCCAGCAGTGTGGGGAAAGCCGGGGAGCTGTTTTTT. Its translation is CASSVGKAGELFF.

The J gene is TRBJ1-5, the V gene TRBV5-4; 7 nucleotides agree with TRBD1. Losses at the gene ends were 4 bases for V and 6 bases for J; bases not matched to a gene: 4. Germline V lookup: CDR1 SGHNT, CDR2 YYREEE (reference sequence). This CDR3 is built from 13 residues. CDR3 in DNA: TGTGCCAGCAGCACCGACAGGGCTCAGCCCCAGCATTTT. It is translated as CASSTDRAQPQHF.

This sequence joins TRBV4-1 and TRBJ2-7, with 8 positions matching TRBD1. V lost 0 bases to trimming and J lost 3 bases; unmatched junction nucleotides: 1. The CDR3 sequence is 14 residues long. Germline V CDR1 and CDR2: MGHRA, YSYEKL. CDR3 sequence (DNA): TGCGCCAGCAGCCAAGATGACAGGGGCTACGAGCAGTACTTC. It codes for CASSQDDRGYEQYF.

Note on this clone: Germline is not matched at one junction end, which may reflect a read error. The chain recombines TRBV7-2 with TRBJ1-2, with a possible D match to TRBD1 (5 bases). Germline CDR1 and CDR2: SGHTA and FQGNSA. The CDR3 is 12 residues long. The CDR3 bases are TGTGCCAGCAGCGCCCCGGGGCTCTCACTAGTTTTC. This encodes CASSAPGLSLVF.

The V gene is TRBV2, the J gene TRBJ2-2; D unresolved. The V gene's germline CDR1 is SNHLY and CDR2 FYNNEI. The V gene lost 6 bases and the J gene lost 4 bases, with 9 bases spanning the gap. This CDR3 comprises 13 residues. The DNA of the CDR3 is TGTGCCAGCAGGTCGGGTAGCACCGGGGAGCTGTTTTTT. It specifies CASRSGSTGELFF.

The rearrangement joins TRBV2 to TRBJ1-3; a weak D match, TRBD1 (6 bases). V lost 7 bases and J 3 bases, leaving 13 bases between the germline ends. CDR3 length: 14 amino acids. Germline CDR1 and CDR2: SNHLY and FYNNEI. The CDR3 nucleotides are TGTGCCAGCACCGAGGGCAGGGGTGGAAACACCATATATTTT. This gives the protein CASTEGRGGNTIYF.

The genes are TRBV29-1 and TRBJ1-1; D ambiguous. Germline CDR1 SQVTM, CDR2 ANQGSEA. The CDR3 contains 12 residues. The V gene lost 7 bases and the J gene lost 1 base, with 10 bases spanning the gap. CDR3 amino acids: CSASATNTEAFF. CDR3 bases: TGCAGCGCCTCGGCCACGAACACTGAAGCTTTCTTT.

The chain combines TRBV7-8 with TRBJ2-1; TRBD1 might be the D (5 bases). Trimming pared 3 bases from V and 4 bases from J, leaving 19 bases between. Germline CDR1 is SGHVS and CDR2 is FQNEAQ. The CDR3 loop spans 17 amino acids. The CDR3 nucleotides read TGTGCCAGCAGCTTCCAGGGTGCTGCTAGGGGTTACAATGAGCAGTTCTTC. The encoded protein is CASSFQGAARGYNEQFF.

This sequence joins TRBV5-4 and TRBJ2-7; TRBD1 agrees at 7 bases. The V gene end was trimmed by 3 bases and the J gene end by 9 bases; junction bases not matched to a gene: 6. Germline CDR1 reads SGHNT; CDR2 reads YYREEE (reference sequence). This CDR3 is 12 amino acids long. CDR3 region: CASSSTGDRQYF. The CDR3 nucleotides are TGTGCCAGCAGCTCTACAGGGGATCGGCAGTACTTC.

The sample holds a few counts of this clone. This chain links TRBV4-1 with TRBJ2-7, with TRBD2 identical over 11 bases. Germline V CDR1 and CDR2: MGHRA, YSYEKL. This CDR3 region has 18 residues. V lost 2 bases to trimming and J lost 1 base; unmatched junction nucleotides: 10. CDR3 loop: CASSQLKTGTSGSYEQYF. Here the CDR3 DNA reads TGCGCCAGCAGCCAATTGAAGACCGGGACTAGCGGATCCTACGAGCAGTACTTC.

V is TRBV7-9 and J is TRBJ1-5, with a weak D call TRBD1 (6 bases). Germline CDR1 reads SEHNR; CDR2 reads FQNEAQ (reference sequence). This CDR3 region has 17 residues. With 3 bases removed from V and 0 bases from J, the gap between germline ends came to 15 bases. CDR3 DNA sequence: TGTGCCAGCAGCTTCGGGGGCGGACGGAGTAGCAATCAGCCCCAGCATTTT. Protein sequence: CASSFGGGRSSNQPQHF.